These 18 T cell receptor beta chains came from one sample sequenced in a study of response to subunit inactivated influenza vaccine. TCRdb recomputed calls from the RT-PCR reads with MiXCR, one row per CDR3 protein. Among 600,000 to 700,000 distinct CDR3 sequences listed, 14% were seen once. The sequences come from PBMCs from blood, collected approximately 15 days before vaccination. These TCRs come from a man between 45 and 60 years old who received an inactivated influenza vaccine.

This chain connects TRBV28 to TRBJ2-3; 9 bases line up with TRBD2. The trim removed 5 bases at V and 3 bases at J, leaving 9 bases unmatched. Germline CDR1 MDHEN, CDR2 SYDVKM. There are 16 residues in the CDR3. The CDR3 DNA reads as TGTGCCAGCAGTCTAAATAGCGGGAGTTGGACAGATACGCAGTATTTT. Protein sequence: CASSLNSGSWTDTQYF.

This clonotype was found a few times. The chain carries TRBV6-1 and TRBJ2-4; 8 nucleotides agree with TRBD1. This CDR3 has 16 residues. Trimming removed 10 bases from V and 6 bases from J; junction bases left unmatched: 17. CDR1 is MNHNS, CDR2 SASEGT, per germline. As DNA, the CDR3 is TGTGCCAAAATGTACGCGACCGGGACAGGCTTAAACATTCAGTACTTC. Translated, it gives CAKMYATGTGLNIQYF.

The CDR3 loop reads CASSPQAGATYEQYF. The CDR3 coding sequence is TGTGCCAGCAGTCCACAGGCGGGGGCGACCTACGAGCAGTACTTC. This chain joins TRBV12-3 or TRBV12-4 and TRBJ2-7, with D perhaps matching TRBD2 (7 bases). V shed 5 bases and J shed 2 bases, with 16 bases lying between them. CDR3 length: 15 amino acids.

The chain employs TRBV7-2 and TRBJ1-2; D unresolved. In germline, CDR1 is SGHTA, CDR2 FQGNSA. V lost 2 bases, J lost 2 bases, and 18 bases lay in between. The CDR3 spans 17 residues. The CDR3 sequence is CASSLRGGGSGNYGYTF. The CDR3 region has the DNA TGTGCCAGCAGCTTAAGAGGTGGAGGGAGTGGGAACTATGGCTACACCTTC.

This clonotype has more than one count but fewer than ten. The gene calls are TRBV28 and TRBJ2-7, with no clear D. The V gene's germline CDR1 is MDHEN and CDR2 SYDVKM. V was clipped by 3 bases and J by 0 bases, with 6 bases between them. The CDR3 has 13 residues. CDR3 nucleotide sequence: TGTGCCAGCAGTTTGGTACACTCCTACGAGCAGTACTTC. This encodes CASSLVHSYEQYF.

This chain links TRBV5-1 with TRBJ1-2; D not resolved. Germline lookup yields CDR1 SGHRS and CDR2 YFSETQ. The CDR3 extends over 14 amino acids. V lost 0 bases and J 4 bases, leaving 10 bases between the germline ends. The CDR3 DNA reads TGCGCCAGCAGCTTGGCCGCAGCCACCTATGGCTACACCTTC. This gives the protein CASSLAAATYGYTF.

V and J are TRBV4-1 and TRBJ2-5, with D possibly being TRBD2 (5 bases). The CDR3 sequence is 16 residues long. V was trimmed by 5 bases and J by 9 bases, leaving 25 bases between them. Germline V gives CDR1 MGHRA, CDR2 YSYEKL. CDR3 nucleotide sequence: TGCGCCAGCAGCACAAGCGGACCCCCGCTAGGTGGGTCCCAGTACTTC. Amino acid sequence: CASSTSGPPLGGSQYF.

V and J are TRBV6-1 and TRBJ2-1; no definite D call. V lost 5 bases and J lost 0, with 20 bases in between. Germline V CDR1 and CDR2: MNHNS, SASEGT. CDR3 size: 18 residues. The CDR3 is CASSSKSPSGSSYNEQFF. CDR3 bases: TGTGCCAGCAGTAGCAAGTCTCCTTCGGGCAGCTCCTACAATGAGCAGTTCTTC.

A few counts support this clonotype. The chain is built from TRBV7-2 and TRBJ1-6, with no clear D. In germline, CDR1 is SGHTA, CDR2 FQGNSA. V was clipped by 1 base and J by 7 bases, with 11 bases between them. There are 15 residues in the CDR3. This chain's CDR3 is CASSLVAGKNSPLHF. CDR3 coding DNA: TGTGCCAGCAGCTTAGTGGCGGGGAAAAATTCACCCCTCCACTTT.

The CDR3: CASNMDSGNTIYF. The CDR3 nucleotides read TGTGCCAGCAATATGGACTCTGGAAACACCATATATTTT. The V gene is TRBV6-2 or TRBV6-3, the J gene TRBJ1-3; D is ambiguous. Germline V gene sequence: CDR1 MNHEY, CDR2 SVGEGT. V dropped 7 bases and J dropped 0 bases, with 7 bases sitting between them. The CDR3 has 13 residues.

This clonotype was found a few times. This chain connects TRBV6-1 to TRBJ2-7; 8 bases agree with TRBD1. Trimming cost V 5 bases and J 8 bases; bases outside gene matches: 8. Germline-derived CDR1 and CDR2 are MNHNS and SASEGT. This CDR3 is 13 amino acids long. The CDR3: CASSPPGGDKQYF. The CDR3 nucleotides are TGTGCCAGCAGTCCCCCAGGGGGCGATAAGCAGTACTTC.

This clonotype was seen more than once but under ten times. The chain has TRBV4-1 and TRBJ1-6; TRBD1 might be the D (5 bases). Trimming took off 4 bases at V and 8 bases at J, with 18 bases between the two ends. The CDR3 is 16 amino acids. The germline CDR1 and CDR2 sequences are MGHRA and YSYEKL. The CDR3 DNA follows: TGCGCCAGCAGCCGAGAGGTACAGAGGGGTTATTCACCCCTCCACTTT. It specifies CASSREVQRGYSPLHF.

This clonotype was picked up many times. The chain is built from TRBV3-1 and TRBJ2-4, with a possible D match to TRBD1 (6 bases). The CDR3 covers 17 residues. Between the trimmed V and J ends, which lost 0 bases and 1 base, there was a span of 13 bases. Per the germline V gene, CDR1 is LGHDT and CDR2 is YNNKEL (reference sequence). The CDR3 bases are TGTGCCAGCAGCCAAGATTTTGGGGGACATGCCAAAAACATTCAGTACTTC. Translating gives CASSQDFGGHAKNIQYF.

The chain combines TRBV20-1 with TRBJ2-3, with a possible D match to TRBD1 (5 bases). The CDR3 sequence is 15 residues long. Germline values: CDR1 DFQATT, CDR2 SNEGSKA (reference sequence). V lost 0 bases, J lost 1 base, and 11 bases lay in between. CDR3 bases: TGCAGTGCTAGAGATCATGGACAAGGCACAGATACGCAGTATTTT. Translating it yields CSARDHGQGTDTQYF.

This chain joins TRBV5-1 and TRBJ2-7, with D possibly TRBD1 on 5 matching bases. Germline V gene lookup returns CDR1 SGHRS and CDR2 YFSETQ. The ends were cut back, 7 bases at V and 2 bases at J, with 10 bases in the middle. The CDR3 has 12 amino acids. The CDR3 nucleotides are TGCGCCAGCTTCAGGGTGGCCTACGAGCAGTACTTC. Its translation is CASFRVAYEQYF.

This clonotype was seen a handful of times. The chain employs TRBV11-2 and TRBJ1-1; D is uncertain. The CDR3 is made up of 14 amino acids. CDR1 SGHAT and CDR2 FQNNGV come from the germline V gene. Trimming stripped 1 base from V and 4 bases from J, with 10 bases between. This CDR3 reads CASSLAPIGTEAFF. As DNA, the CDR3 is TGTGCCAGCAGCTTAGCGCCAATCGGCACTGAAGCTTTCTTT.

V gene TRBV3-1 combines with J gene TRBJ2-3; no definite D call. From germline, CDR1 is LGHDT and CDR2 YNNKEL (reference sequence). CDR3 size: 12 residues. The V and J ends lost 0 bases and 9 bases respectively, with 7 bases between them. The CDR3 loop reads CASSQDPATQYF. The CDR3, as DNA: TGTGCCAGCAGCCAAGATCCGGCCACGCAGTATTTT.

This clonotype was found a few times. This sequence joins TRBV11-2 and TRBJ2-3, with TRBD2 matching 9 bases. Losses at the gene ends were 5 bases for V and 0 bases for J; bases not matched to a gene: 12. Germline V gene sequence: CDR1 SGHAT, CDR2 FQNNGV. The CDR3 extends over 18 amino acids. The CDR3 loop is CASSPVGSGGVSTDTQYF. CDR3 DNA sequence: TGTGCCAGCAGCCCGGTCGGTAGCGGGGGAGTTAGCACAGATACGCAGTATTTT.